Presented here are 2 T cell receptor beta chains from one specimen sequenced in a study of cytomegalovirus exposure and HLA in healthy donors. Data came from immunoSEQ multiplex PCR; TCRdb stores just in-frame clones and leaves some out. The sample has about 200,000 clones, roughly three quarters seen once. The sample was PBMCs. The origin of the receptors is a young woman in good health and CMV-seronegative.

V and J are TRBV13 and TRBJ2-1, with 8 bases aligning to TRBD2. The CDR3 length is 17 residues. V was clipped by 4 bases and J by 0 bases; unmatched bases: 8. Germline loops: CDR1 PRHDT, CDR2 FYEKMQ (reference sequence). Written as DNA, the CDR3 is TGTGCCAGCAGCTCATATACCGGGACTAGCTCCTACAATGAGCAGTTCTTC. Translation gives CASSSYTGTSSYNEQFF.

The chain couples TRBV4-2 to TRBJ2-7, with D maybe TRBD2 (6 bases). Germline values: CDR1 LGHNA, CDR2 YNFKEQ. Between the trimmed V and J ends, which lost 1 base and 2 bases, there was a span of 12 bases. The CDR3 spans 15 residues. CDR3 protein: CASSQGGLGPYEQYF. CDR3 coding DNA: TGTGCCAGCAGCCAAGGGGGACTGGGCCCCTACGAGCAGTACTTC.